Each of the 26 T cell receptor beta chains below was sequenced from the same sample in a study of blood T cell repertoires in COVID-19. The repertoire was sequenced with immunoSEQ multiplex PCR; TCRdb's copy has only in-frame clones and lacks some. The sample has 400,000 to 500,000 clones; approximately 90% are singletons. What was sequenced was peripheral blood. Source of these receptors: a woman in her thirties with active or convalescent COVID-19.

The V call is TRBV2, the J call TRBJ1-2; a weak D match, TRBD1 (5 bases). The CDR3 contains 14 residues. V lost 4 bases to trimming and J lost 2 bases, with 11 bases between them. Germline V gives CDR1 SNHLY, CDR2 FYNNEI. The CDR3 loop reads CASSVAGNNYGYTF. The CDR3 DNA sequence: TGTGCCAGCAGTGTGGCAGGGAACAACTATGGCTACACCTTC.

The chain has TRBV6-5 and TRBJ1-2; the D is unclear. CDR1 and CDR2 (germline): MNHEY, SVGAGI. V lost 2 bases and J 4 bases, leaving 8 bases between the germline ends. The CDR3 consists of 13 residues. CDR3 sequence reads: CASSYAQSYGYTF. The CDR3 bases are TGTGCCAGCAGTTACGCCCAGTCCTATGGCTACACCTTC.

V and J are TRBV6-5 and TRBJ1-1, with TRBD1 matching over 8 bases. Germline lookup yields CDR1 MNHEY and CDR2 SVGAGI. V dropped 5 bases and J dropped 4; count of bases not matched to a gene: 9. The CDR3 spans 15 residues. The CDR3 DNA reads as TGTGCCAGCAGTCCCGACAGGGGAGGGAGCACTGAAGCTTTCTTT. Translating gives CASSPDRGGSTEAFF.

This CDR3 is CASSLKQGARNTEAFF. CDR3 in DNA: TGCGCCAGCAGCTTGAAACAGGGGGCGAGGAATACTGAAGCTTTCTTT. This rearrangement joins TRBV5-1 to TRBJ1-1; 9 nucleotides match TRBD1. This CDR3 is 16 amino acids long. V was clipped by 1 base and J by 5 bases; unmatched bases: 9. CDR1 SGHRS and CDR2 YFSETQ come from the germline V gene.

The chain couples TRBV5-1 to TRBJ1-6, with D perhaps matching TRBD1 (6 bases). V was cut by 6 bases and J by 8 bases, with 12 bases left in between. CDR1 is SGHRS, CDR2 YFSETQ, per germline. This CDR3 comprises 13 residues. As DNA, the CDR3 is TGCGCCAGCAACCAGGGGATTGATTCACCCCTCCACTTT. This encodes CASNQGIDSPLHF.

This clone was detected a few times. The chain employs TRBV5-6 and TRBJ2-2, with TRBD2 as a possible D gene (5 bases). Germline CDR1 SGHDT, CDR2 YYEEEE. The CDR3 consists of 16 residues. Between the trimmed V and J ends, which lost 1 base and 2 bases, there was a span of 12 bases. CDR3 amino acids: CASSLRMRANTGELFF. The CDR3 DNA is TGTGCCAGCAGCTTGAGAATGCGGGCAAACACCGGGGAGCTGTTTTTT.

The chain carries TRBV20-1 and TRBJ2-1; 7 bases align to TRBD2. The germline CDR1 and CDR2 sequences are DFQATT and SNEGSKA (reference sequence). The CDR3 extends over 12 amino acids. Trimming at V came to 3 bases and at J to 8 bases, leaving 4 bases not matched to a gene. The chain's CDR3 is CSASRGDDEQFF. The CDR3 DNA follows: TGCAGTGCTAGTCGGGGGGATGATGAGCAGTTCTTC.

The chain is built from TRBV6-5 and TRBJ1-1; TRBD1 is a possible D gene (6 bases). The CDR3 covers 14 residues. The V and J ends lost 6 bases and 0 bases respectively, with 11 bases between them. Germline-derived CDR1 and CDR2 are MNHEY and SVGAGI. CDR3 sequence reads: CASRTGRMNTEAFF. The CDR3 coding sequence is TGTGCCAGCAGAACAGGGAGAATGAACACTGAAGCTTTCTTT.

The chain couples TRBV2 to TRBJ1-5; TRBD1 matches 10 bases. This CDR3 is built from 14 residues. The germline CDR1 and CDR2 sequences are SNHLY and FYNNEI. Trimming at V came to 7 bases and at J to 4 bases, leaving 4 bases not matched to a gene. The CDR3 DNA sequence: TGTGCCAGCAAAATGGACAGGGGGAATCAGCCCCAGCATTTT. This translates into CASKMDRGNQPQHF. Drawing the rest from reference TRBV2 and TRBJ1-5, the complete variable domain is EPEVTQTPSHQVTQMGQEVILRCVPISNHLYFYWYRQILGQKVEFLVSFYNNEISEKSEIFDDQFSVERPDGSNFTLKIRSTKLEDSAMYFCASKMDRGNQPQHFGDGTRLSIL.

V and J are TRBV7-9 and TRBJ1-1; weak D call: TRBD1 (5 bases). Germline CDR1 reads SEHNR; CDR2 reads FQNEAQ (reference sequence). The V and J ends lost 1 base and 10 bases respectively, with 10 bases between them. The CDR3 covers 12 residues. CDR3 loop: CASSLETGGAFF. In DNA form, the CDR3 reads TGTGCCAGCAGCTTAGAAACCGGGGGAGCTTTCTTT.

The chain joins TRBV6-5 to TRBJ1-6; D gene unclear. The CDR3 sequence is 14 residues long. Trimming took off 0 bases at V and 2 bases at J, with 2 bases between the two ends. CDR1 MNHEY and CDR2 SVGAGI come from the germline V gene. The CDR3 loop is CASSYSTYNSPLHF. For the CDR3, the DNA is TGTGCCAGCAGTTACTCCACCTATAATTCACCCCTCCACTTT.

The rearrangement links TRBV3-1 (or the pseudogene TRBV3-2) to TRBJ2-2, with 10 positions matching TRBD2. V dropped 1 base and J dropped 6; count of bases not matched to a gene: 8. This CDR3 comprises 17 residues. CDR1 LGHDT and CDR2 YNNKEL come from the germline V gene (reference sequence). The CDR3 loop reads CASSQVSGRVVSGELFF. The DNA of the CDR3 is TGTGCCAGCAGCCAAGTAAGCGGGAGGGTGGTCTCCGGGGAGCTGTTTTTT.

The genes are TRBV5-6 and TRBJ1-1, with a possible D match to TRBD1 (5 bases). The CDR3 totals 15 residues. Germline CDR1 SGHDT, CDR2 YYEEEE. V gave up 4 bases and J gave up 1 base, with 14 bases separating them. The CDR3 protein is CASSQAGLKNTEAFF. CDR3 nucleotides: TGTGCCAGCAGCCAAGCAGGGCTAAAGAACACTGAAGCTTTCTTT.

In its sample, this clone was seen a few times. This chain uses TRBV2 with TRBJ2-3; D is perhaps TRBD1 (5 bases). The CDR3 loop spans 15 amino acids. CDR1 is SNHLY, CDR2 FYNNEI, per germline. V was shortened by 2 bases and J by 0 bases, with 9 bases between the two germline ends. The CDR3: CASSETGTSTDTQYF. CDR3 coding DNA: TGTGCCAGCAGTGAAACAGGAACTAGCACAGATACGCAGTATTTT.

The gene calls are TRBV11-2 and TRBJ1-5, with unresolved D. The CDR3 covers 13 residues. Germline CDR1 is SGHAT and CDR2 is FQNNGV. V dropped 6 bases and J dropped 5 bases, with 11 bases sitting between them. The DNA for the CDR3 is TGTGCCAGCAGTCTCGGGTGGGATCAGCCCCAGCATTTT. Its protein is CASSLGWDQPQHF.

The V gene is TRBV5-1, the J gene TRBJ2-5; TRBD2 might be the D (6 bases). Germline CDR1 reads SGHRS; CDR2 reads YFSETQ. This CDR3 is 14 amino acids long. V was clipped by 0 bases and J by 5 bases, with 11 bases between them. CDR3 loop: CASSLARESETQYF. CDR3 bases: TGCGCCAGCAGCTTGGCCCGGGAGTCCGAGACCCAGTACTTC. Full variable domain (outside the CDR3, taken from reference TRBV5-1 and TRBJ2-5): KAGVTQTPRYLIKTRGQQVTLSCSPISGHRSVSWYQQTPGQGLQFLFEYFSETQRNKGNFPGRFSGRQFSNSRSEMNVSTLELGDSALYLCASSLARESETQYFGPGTRLLVL.

Comments on this clone: A read error may produce the germline difference seen at one junction end. The gene calls are TRBV14 and TRBJ2-7; a possible D gene is TRBD1 (5 bases). Germline values: CDR1 SGHDN, CDR2 FVKESK. CDR3 length: 12 amino acids. The CDR3 nucleotides read TGTGCCAGCAGCCAAAACAGGAAACGAGGAAACTTC. It encodes CASSQNRKRGNF.

This clone showed up just a few times. The V call is TRBV19, the J call TRBJ2-7; perhaps TRBD1 as D (6 bases). V gave up 4 bases and J gave up 2 bases, with 12 bases separating them. The CDR3 sequence is 14 residues long. Germline CDR1 LNHDA, CDR2 SQIVND (reference sequence). The CDR3 DNA reads TGTGCCAGTAGTAATCAAGACAGGACCTACGAGCAGTACTTC. This gives the protein CASSNQDRTYEQYF. The whole variable domain, remainder taken from reference TRBV19 and TRBJ2-7, is DGGITQSPKYLFRKEGQNVTLSCEQNLNHDAMYWYRQDPGQGLRLIYYSQIVNDFQKGDIAEGYSVSREKKESFPLTVTSAQKNPTAFYLCASSNQDRTYEQYFGPGTRLTVT.

The chain recombines TRBV19 with TRBJ1-3, with D maybe TRBD1 (6 bases). The CDR3 loop spans 16 amino acids. The germline CDR1 and CDR2 sequences are LNHDA and SQIVND (reference sequence). Trimming shortened V by 7 bases and J by 2 bases, and 18 bases separated the two germline ends. CDR3 sequence reads: CASIPRGGAAGNTIYF. CDR3 sequence (DNA): TGTGCCAGTATCCCCCGTGGGGGCGCAGCTGGAAACACCATATATTTT. Supplemented by reference TRBV19 and TRBJ1-3, the full variable domain reads DGGITQSPKYLFRKEGQNVTLSCEQNLNHDAMYWYRQDPGQGLRLIYYSQIVNDFQKGDIAEGYSVSREKKESFPLTVTSAQKNPTAFYLCASIPRGGAAGNTIYFGEGSWLTVV.

The J gene is TRBJ2-3, the V gene TRBV6-5, with a possible D match to TRBD2 (5 bases). The CDR3 is made up of 15 amino acids. V was cut by 0 bases and J by 4 bases, with 11 bases left in between. Germline V gene data show CDR1 as MNHEY and CDR2 as SVGAGI. The DNA for the CDR3 is TGTGCCAGCAGTTACTCGCAGCGGCGCGCAGATACGCAGTATTTT. Translated: CASSYSQRRADTQYF.

The chain links TRBV5-5 to TRBJ1-2; D uncertain. CDR3 length equals 13 residues. The ends were cut back, 7 bases at V and 0 bases at J, with 10 bases in the middle. Per germline, CDR1 SGHKS and CDR2 YYEKEE (reference sequence). DNA for the CDR3: TGTGCCAGCGCCGAGGGTCCTAACTATGGCTACACCTTC. Protein: CASAEGPNYGYTF. The whole variable domain, filled in from reference TRBV5-5 and TRBJ1-2, reads DAGVTQSPTHLIKTRGQQVTLRCSPISGHKSVSWYQQVLGQGPQFIFQYYEKEERGRGNFPDRFSARQFPNYSSELNVNALLLGDSALYLCASAEGPNYGYTFGSGTRLTVV.

This chain uses TRBV11-2 with TRBJ2-1, with D possibly TRBD2 on 5 matching bases. CDR1 is SGHAT, CDR2 FQNNGV, per germline. The CDR3 totals 13 residues. With 5 bases removed from V and 0 bases from J, the gap between germline ends came to 5 bases. In DNA form, the CDR3 reads TGTGCCAGCAGCCGGGGCTCCTACAATGAGCAGTTCTTC. Amino acid sequence: CASSRGSYNEQFF.

This clone was found a few times. Written as DNA, the CDR3 is TGCAGCACCACAGAGGGAGGTAGCGGGGTCCGGGAGCAGTACTTC. It translates to CSTTEGGSGVREQYF. This chain joins TRBV29-1 and TRBJ2-7; TRBD2 matches 8 bases. Germline V gives CDR1 SQVTM, CDR2 ANQGSEA. CDR3 length equals 15 residues. V lost 8 bases, J lost 7 bases, and 19 bases stayed unmatched.

This chain links TRBV2 with TRBJ2-5; 7 nucleotides align to TRBD2. Per germline, CDR1 SNHLY and CDR2 FYNNEI. There are 12 residues in the CDR3. Trimming took 8 bases from V and 2 from J; bases not matched to a gene: 2. The CDR3 is CASFGGQETQYF. The DNA of the CDR3 is TGTGCCAGCTTCGGGGGGCAAGAGACCCAGTACTTC.

This sequence joins TRBV19 and TRBJ2-2, with D tentatively TRBD1 (6 bases). Looked up from germline, CDR1 is LNHDA and CDR2 is SQIVND (reference sequence). Trimming stripped 3 bases from V and 5 bases from J, with 16 bases between. The CDR3 consists of 16 residues. The CDR3 sequence is CASSIDDFRGTGELFF. The CDR3 DNA reads TGTGCCAGTAGTATTGATGACTTCAGGGGTACCGGGGAGCTGTTTTTT.

The chain employs TRBV6-6 and TRBJ1-1; perhaps TRBD1 as D (6 bases). The CDR3 is made up of 17 amino acids. V lost 5 bases, J lost 4 bases, and 23 bases lay in between. The germline CDR1 and CDR2 sequences are MNHNY and SVGAGI (reference sequence). The CDR3 protein is CASSPRWGQRESTEAFF. In nucleotides, the CDR3 is TGTGCCAGCAGTCCGAGGTGGGGGCAGAGGGAGAGCACTGAAGCTTTCTTT.